This passage covers 32 T cell receptor beta chains from one sample sequenced in a study of OX40 agonist ivuxolimab in advanced cancers. The protocol was immunoSEQ multiplex PCR, while the TCRdb copy is restricted to in-frame clones and leaves out a portion. The repertoire holds roughly 26,000 clones, with roughly 70% as singletons. Source: CD4+ or CD8+ T cells sorted from blood, taken in a trial of the OX40 agonist ivuxolimab. Source of these receptors: an adult with an advanced solid tumor such as melanoma, head and neck, liver or kidney cancer.

The gene calls are TRBV27 and TRBJ1-4, with TRBD1 as a possible D gene (6 bases). The germline CDR1 and CDR2 sequences are MNHEY and SMNVEV (reference sequence). CDR3 length equals 16 residues. Trimming removed 5 bases from V and 2 bases from J, with 15 bases in between. The CDR3 DNA reads TGTGCCAGCAGTCCAACTACCCAGGGGACTAATGAAAAACTGTTTTTT. Amino acid sequence: CASSPTTQGTNEKLFF.

There are a few counts of this clone. The chain uses TRBV7-9 and TRBJ1-1, with 8 bases fitting TRBD1. The CDR3 consists of 15 residues. Germline V lookup: CDR1 SEHNR, CDR2 FQNEAQ (reference sequence). V lost 4 bases and J lost 5; bases outside the gene matches: 9. The CDR3 nucleotides are TGTGCCAGCAGCTCAGGACAGGGTGTAATAACTGAAGCTTTCTTT. Its protein product is CASSSGQGVITEAFF.

A word on this clone: One junction end does not reproduce the germline sequence, and a read error may be involved. The genes are TRBV27 and TRBJ1-5; tentative D call: TRBD1 (5 bases). This CDR3 has 15 residues. The germline gives CDR1 MNHEY, CDR2 SMNVEV (reference sequence). The CDR3, as DNA: TGCTCCCGGGGGGGACGGGGGTATAGCAATCAGCCCCAGCATTTT. This encodes CSRGGRGYSNQPQHF.

The chain combines TRBV7-9 with TRBJ1-3; a weak D match, TRBD1 (6 bases). V lost 4 bases and J lost 4, with 8 bases in between. Germline CDR1 reads SEHNR; CDR2 reads FQNEAQ (reference sequence). The length of the CDR3 is 13 residues. Here the CDR3 reads CASSWTEGNTIYF. CDR3 sequence (DNA): TGTGCCAGCAGCTGGACAGAAGGAAACACCATATATTTT.

The J gene is TRBJ2-7, the V gene TRBV5-4; D unresolved. CDR3 length equals 11 residues. V was trimmed by 5 bases and J by 7 bases, leaving 10 bases between them. Germline-derived CDR1 and CDR2 are SGHNT and YYREEE (reference sequence). The CDR3 region is CASRIGSEQYF. The CDR3 nucleotides are TGTGCCAGCAGGATCGGTTCGGAGCAGTACTTC.

This clone was seen a single time. V gene TRBV5-4 combines with J gene TRBJ2-3; no clear D. Germline V lookup: CDR1 SGHNT, CDR2 YYREEE (reference sequence). The CDR3 extends over 16 amino acids. V gave up 0 bases and J gave up 6 bases, with 17 bases separating them. CDR3 DNA sequence: TGTGCCAGCAGCTTGGTTGGCCAGAGCCTGAGGGATACGCAGTATTTT. It codes for CASSLVGQSLRDTQYF.

The V and J genes are TRBV28 and TRBJ2-5, with 14 bases that match TRBD2. The CDR3 totals 15 residues. Germline V gene data show CDR1 as MDHEN and CDR2 as SYDVKM. V lost 5 bases to trimming and J lost 9 bases; unmatched junction nucleotides: 8. Here the CDR3 reads CASSAGLAGEGAQYF. The CDR3 DNA sequence: TGTGCCAGCAGTGCGGGACTAGCGGGGGAGGGGGCCCAGTACTTC.

This chain links TRBV14 with TRBJ2-2; D is undetermined. The V gene lost 1 base and the J gene lost 2 bases, with 14 bases spanning the gap. The CDR3 loop spans 17 amino acids. CDR1 is SGHDN and CDR2 is FVKESK in the germline V gene. The chain's CDR3 is CASSQAWQVYNTGELFF. The CDR3 coding sequence is TGTGCCAGCAGCCAAGCTTGGCAGGTCTATAACACCGGGGAGCTGTTTTTT.

The V gene is TRBV19, the J gene TRBJ2-2; 7 bases line up with TRBD2. CDR1 and CDR2 from the germline V gene are LNHDA and SQIVND (reference sequence). With 3 bases clipped from V and 6 bases from J, the junction kept 10 bases outside the gene matches. This CDR3 has 16 residues. DNA of the CDR3: TGTGCCAGTAGTATGGCCGCAAGCGGGGTGGCCGGGGAGCTGTTTTTT. Its translation is CASSMAASGVAGELFF.

This chain connects TRBV6-5 to TRBJ1-1, with 8 bases identical to TRBD1. Germline V gene data show CDR1 as MNHEY and CDR2 as SVGAGI. V dropped 5 bases and J dropped 2; count of bases not matched to a gene: 7. The CDR3 contains 15 residues. The CDR3 DNA reads TGTGCCAGCAGTCCCGGGACAGGCGTCAACACTGAAGCTTTCTTT. Residues: CASSPGTGVNTEAFF.

This sequence joins TRBV7-3 and TRBJ1-1; D is ambiguous. Trimming left V 6 bases short and J 1 base short, with 9 bases between. Germline V gene sequence: CDR1 SGHTA, CDR2 FQGTGA. This CDR3 has 13 amino acids. CDR3 in amino acids: CASRAGSNTEAFF. CDR3 DNA: TGTGCCAGCAGGGCAGGCTCGAACACTGAAGCTTTCTTT.

V gene TRBV9 combines with J gene TRBJ2-3; D ambiguous. This CDR3 has 17 residues. The V gene lost 0 bases and the J gene lost 4 bases, with 18 bases spanning the gap. Germline values: CDR1 SGDLS, CDR2 YYNGEE. CDR3: CASSVARPPKGSDTQYF. CDR3 nucleotide sequence: TGTGCCAGCAGCGTAGCCCGTCCTCCAAAGGGCTCAGATACGCAGTATTTT.

The rearrangement links TRBV19 to TRBJ2-5; no definite D call. Germline V CDR1 and CDR2: LNHDA, SQIVND (reference sequence). With 11 bases removed from V and 3 bases from J, the gap between germline ends came to 4 bases. CDR3 length equals 9 residues. The CDR3 nucleotides read TGTGCCGGAAAAGAGACCCAGTACTTC. Translated: CAGKETQYF.

The V and J genes are TRBV5-6 and TRBJ2-7; the match to TRBD1 covers 10 bases. Losses at the gene ends were 1 base for V and 6 bases for J; bases not matched to a gene: 7. The CDR3 spans 15 residues. The germline V gene encodes CDR1 SGHDT and CDR2 YYEEEE. In DNA, the CDR3 is TGTGCCAGCAGCTTGCTCCGGGACAGGGGTGGCGAGCAGTACTTC. Translation gives CASSLLRDRGGEQYF.

The J gene is TRBJ1-2, the V gene TRBV6-6; a weak D match, TRBD1 (5 bases). The V and J ends lost 6 bases and 3 bases respectively, with 11 bases between them. The CDR3 spans 13 residues. Germline assignment: CDR1 MNHNY and CDR2 SVGAGI (reference sequence). The CDR3 DNA reads as TGTGCCAGCAGCCCGACAGAATACTATGGCTACACCTTC. It encodes CASSPTEYYGYTF.

V gene TRBV19 combines with J gene TRBJ1-1; 10 positions agree with TRBD1. This CDR3 spans 12 amino acids. After removal of 6 bases from V and 10 bases from J, the junction contained 5 bases not matched to a gene. Germline-derived CDR1 and CDR2 are LNHDA and SQIVND (reference sequence). The CDR3 DNA reads TGTGCCAGTAGCCGGGACAGGGGAGCAGCTTTCTTT. As protein: CASSRDRGAAFF.

This clone was seen a handful of times. This CDR3 is CATSRVRLAGAPQETQYF. The CDR3 coding sequence is TGTGCCACCAGCAGAGTGAGACTAGCGGGGGCCCCCCAAGAGACCCAGTACTTC. The chain employs TRBV15 and TRBJ2-5; 12 bases line up with TRBD2. Germline CDR1 reads LNHNV; CDR2 reads YYDKDF (reference sequence). This CDR3 contains 18 residues. V shed 1 base, J shed 1 base, and the junction held 7 bases outside the gene matches.

This clone showed up just a few times. The rearrangement joins TRBV19 to TRBJ1-5; perhaps TRBD1 as D (6 bases). V lost 7 bases, J lost 2 bases, and 15 bases lay in between. In germline, CDR1 is LNHDA, CDR2 SQIVND (reference sequence). The CDR3 length is 15 residues. The CDR3 here is CASTTMGARNQPQHF. The CDR3 DNA follows: TGTGCCAGTACCACTATGGGGGCTCGCAATCAGCCCCAGCATTTT.

CDR3 region: CASSSRRGNAGELFF. In nucleotides, the CDR3 is TGTGCCAGCAGTTCACGCAGGGGCAACGCCGGGGAGCTGTTTTTT. The V gene is TRBV2, the J gene TRBJ2-2, with TRBD1 as a possible D gene (6 bases). From germline, CDR1 is SNHLY and CDR2 FYNNEI. Trimming shortened V by 5 bases and J by 6 bases, and 16 bases separated the two germline ends. This CDR3 has 15 amino acids.

The V and J genes are TRBV11-2 and TRBJ1-2, with a tentative D call TRBD1 (6 bases). V was clipped by 1 base and J by 4 bases, with 13 bases between them. Germline V gene lookup returns CDR1 SGHAT and CDR2 FQNNGV. The CDR3 runs to 15 residues. DNA of the CDR3: TGTGCCAGCAGCTTAGGGGCAGGGGTGGGCTATGGCTACACCTTC. This gives the protein CASSLGAGVGYGYTF.

This clone was seen a handful of times. The V gene is TRBV7-2, the J gene TRBJ1-1; the D is unclear. Germline V CDR1 and CDR2: SGHTA, FQGNSA. The CDR3 is 14 amino acids. Deletions cut 5 bases from V and 5 bases from J, with 15 bases between. For the CDR3, the DNA is TGTGCCAGCAGCCCTGGGGTGGGAGGAACTGAAGCTTTCTTT. Protein: CASSPGVGGTEAFF. The variable domain in full, completed from reference TRBV7-2 and TRBJ1-1, reads GAGVSQSPSNKVTEKGKDVELRCDPISGHTALYWYRQSLGQGLEFLIYFQGNSAPDKSGLPSDRFSAERTGGSVSTLTIQRTQQEDSAVYLCASSPGVGGTEAFFGQGTRLTVV.

The chain employs TRBV2 and TRBJ2-5, with D perhaps given as TRBD1 or TRBD2 (6 bases each). Trimming removed 8 bases from V and 9 bases from J, with 16 bases in between. Germline values: CDR1 SNHLY, CDR2 FYNNEI. The CDR3 has 12 residues. CDR3 sequence: CASSGSRGPQYF. CDR3 nucleotides: TGTGCCAGCTCAGGGTCCCGGGGGCCCCAGTACTTC.

The genes are TRBV29-1 and TRBJ2-2; 7 bases match TRBD1. This CDR3 is 13 amino acids long. Germline V gene sequence: CDR1 SQVTM, CDR2 ANQGSEA. V lost 8 bases, J lost 3 bases, and 6 bases stayed unmatched. This chain's CDR3 is CSLRQGDTGELFF. The CDR3, as DNA: TGCAGCCTGAGACAGGGTGACACCGGGGAGCTGTTTTTT.

This chain links TRBV15 with TRBJ2-7, with D perhaps given as TRBD1 or TRBD2 (6 bases each). Trimming stripped 4 bases from V and 0 bases from J, with 13 bases between. Germline lookup yields CDR1 LNHNV and CDR2 YYDKDF (reference sequence). This CDR3 spans 15 amino acids. The CDR3 loop reads CATSIGGDNSYEQYF. The CDR3 DNA sequence: TGTGCCACCAGCATAGGCGGGGACAACTCCTACGAGCAGTACTTC.

CDR3 region: CASSPRTSGGEDEQFF. CDR3 DNA: TGTGCCAGCAGCCCCCGGACTAGCGGGGGGGAGGATGAGCAGTTCTTC. V is TRBV7-6 and J is TRBJ2-1, with 15 positions matching TRBD2. Germline lookup yields CDR1 SGHVS and CDR2 FNYEAQ. This CDR3 comprises 16 residues. Germline trimming cut 5 bases from V and 8 bases from J; bases unmatched to any gene: 7.

The J gene is TRBJ1-5, the V gene TRBV28; possibly TRBD1 for D (6 bases). CDR1 and CDR2 from the germline V gene are MDHEN and SYDVKM. The CDR3 extends over 13 amino acids. With 7 bases removed from V and 5 bases from J, the gap between germline ends came to 12 bases. The CDR3 DNA reads as TGTGCCAGCAAGACACAGGGTGATCAGCCCCAGCATTTT. This sequence encodes CASKTQGDQPQHF.

V and J are TRBV5-4 and TRBJ2-3; possibly TRBD1 for D (5 bases). Trimming stripped 5 bases from V and 0 bases from J, with 19 bases between. The CDR3 consists of 17 residues. Germline V lookup: CDR1 SGHNT, CDR2 YYREEE (reference sequence). The CDR3 DNA sequence: TGTGCCAGCAGAAACATTCAGGGTCCGCCTAGCACAGATACGCAGTATTTT. Translating it yields CASRNIQGPPSTDTQYF.

The V and J genes are TRBV7-9 and TRBJ1-5; D unclear. Germline V gene sequence: CDR1 SEHNR, CDR2 FQNEAQ (reference sequence). The CDR3 is 13 amino acids. V gave up 1 base and J gave up 4 bases, with 5 bases separating them. CDR3 sequence (DNA): TGTGCCAGCAGCTTAGGGGAGAATCAGCCCCAGCATTTT. Translated: CASSLGENQPQHF.

The rearrangement joins TRBV1 to TRBJ2-3. TRBV1 is an annotated pseudogene. The CDR3 covers 14 residues. CDR3 loop: CTSSQPVKSDTQYF. The CDR3 DNA sequence: TGCACCAGCAGCCAACCCGTGAAGTCAGATACGCAGTATTTT.

The chain links TRBV6-5 to TRBJ1-3, with TRBD1 matching 10 bases. From germline, CDR1 is MNHEY and CDR2 SVGAGI. V shed 0 bases and J 7 bases; nucleotides not matched to a gene: 3. The CDR3 runs to 15 residues. This CDR3 reads CASSYSRGQGNTIYF. CDR3 nucleotide sequence: TGTGCCAGCAGTTACTCCAGGGGACAGGGGAACACCATATATTTT.

The rearrangement links TRBV7-2 to TRBJ2-2, with 8 nucleotides matching TRBD2. Germline values: CDR1 SGHTA, CDR2 FQGNSA. The trim removed 6 bases at V and 4 bases at J, leaving 16 bases unmatched. This CDR3 has 18 amino acids. The CDR3: CASRISPFGGGSTGELFF. In nucleotides, the CDR3 is TGTGCCAGCAGAATATCCCCGTTCGGGGGGGGGAGCACCGGGGAGCTGTTTTTT.

CDR3 sequence: CASSLGLRGNTGELFF. The CDR3 bases are TGTGCCAGCAGCCTGGGACTAAGAGGGAACACCGGGGAGCTGTTTTTT. The rearrangement links TRBV4-2 to TRBJ2-2; 7 bases map to TRBD2. With 4 bases clipped from V and 1 base from J, the junction kept 6 bases outside the gene matches. The CDR3 extends over 16 amino acids. CDR1 and CDR2 from the germline V gene are LGHNA and YNFKEQ.